This TCR beta chain was found in a study of T cell responses to AZD1222 COVID-19 vaccine. Study results and limitations: Samples come after the peak T cell response, not at day 14. An increase in Spike-specific TCR breadth and depth was observed after two AZD1222 doses.

Generated by immunoSEQ multiplex PCR, the TCRdb table keeps only in-frame clones and is missing some. The sample has some 150,000 clones, around 90% seen once. J gave up 4 bases and V 0 bases, and 5 bases lay outside the gene matches. Germline values: CDR1 SSHAT, CDR2 FNYEAQ (reference sequence). This CDR3 is built from 15 residues. This clone has just one count. Its matching antigen is unknown. The chain carries TRBV7-7 and TRBJ2-7; 8 positions agree with TRBD1. The clonotype originates from an adult in good health. Specimen: peripheral blood, collected on day 0 of AZD1222 vaccination. In DNA form, the CDR3 reads TGTGCCAGCAGCTTAGCGACAGGGGCAGGGTACGAGCAGTACTTC. Translation: CASSLATGAGYEQYF.